These 3 T cell receptor beta chains came from one sample sequenced in a study of control samples from healthy donors and cancer patients. Generated by immunoSEQ multiplex PCR, the TCRdb table keeps only in-frame clones and is missing some. The sample lists roughly 130,000 clones; about 95% were seen once. The sequenced sample was blood. These receptors all stem from a man between 25 and 39 years old in good health.

V usage is TRBV19 and J usage is TRBJ1-1, with a possible D match to TRBD1 (5 bases). This CDR3 comprises 12 residues. Trimming stripped 7 bases from V and 1 base from J, with 7 bases between. Germline lookup yields CDR1 LNHDA and CDR2 SQIVND (reference sequence). The CDR3 sequence is CASTQGNTEAFF. In nucleotides, the CDR3 is TGTGCCAGTACCCAGGGGAACACTGAAGCTTTCTTT.

As to this clone: Other DNA sequences from this sample encode an identical CDR3 as well. CDR3 coding DNA: TGTGCCAGTAGTATTGGAGGGCCCTATGGCTACACCTTC. This codes for CASSIGGPYGYTF. The chain couples TRBV19 to TRBJ1-2; D is unclear. CDR1 is LNHDA and CDR2 is SQIVND in the germline V gene (reference sequence). V was shortened by 3 bases and J by 4 bases, with 9 bases between the two germline ends. The CDR3 length is 13 residues.

The table lists this clone with a count of one. The chain employs TRBV12-3 or TRBV12-4 and TRBJ2-5, with D possibly TRBD1 on 5 matching bases. V lost 4 bases and J 9 bases, leaving 15 bases between the germline ends. The CDR3 sequence is 13 residues long. The CDR3 here is CASSSGLQAAQYF. Written as DNA, the CDR3 is TGTGCCAGCAGTTCCGGCCTACAGGCGGCCCAGTACTTC.